This is a list of T cell receptor beta chains from one sample in a study of blood T cell repertoires in COVID-19. Only in-frame clones appear in the TCRdb table, and some are missing; sequencing was by immunoSEQ multiplex PCR. The table lists about 98,000 clones, roughly 80% of them singletons. Sequencing input: peripheral blood. All receptors derive from a man aged 65-85 years with active or convalescent COVID-19. Each CDR3 is given with its conserved first and last residue. The order of the fields is J gene, V gene, D gene, clone size, CDR3 protein, CDR3 DNA. D genes are given only for firm matches. The listing skips clone size in some rows; elsewhere it reads once, few, many or a size class.

>TRBJ1-1|TRBV12-3/TRBV12-4|NA|NA
CASSSLRTEAFF
TGTGCCAGCAGTTCCCTCAGGACTGAAGCTTTCTTT
>TRBJ2-2|TRBV5-1|NA|few
CASSQGTTLAGELFF
TGCGCCAGCAGCCAGGGGACTACCCTCGCCGGGGAGCTGTTTTTT
>TRBJ1-2|TRBV5-1|NA|NA
CASSTSLPRDGYTF
TGCGCCAGCAGCACATCCCTACCCCGGGATGGCTACACCTTC
>TRBJ2-7|TRBV19|TRBD1|NA
CASSIAGQGDVEQYF
TGTGCCAGTAGTATAGCAGGACAGGGGGATGTGGAGCAGTACTTC
>TRBJ1-2|TRBV10-2|TRBD1|NA
CATLSGTGGGYTF
TGCGCCACCCTCTCCGGGACAGGGGGCGGCTACACCTTC
>TRBJ1-3|TRBV2|NA|few
CASSEAGRLSGNTIYF
TGTGCCAGCAGTGAAGCGGGGCGGCTCTCTGGAAACACCATATATTTT
>TRBJ2-2|TRBV15|TRBD2|NA
CATSPSGVAGELFF
TGTGCCACCAGCCCTAGCGGGGTTGCCGGGGAGCTGTTTTTT
>TRBJ2-5|TRBV4-3|TRBD2|NA
CASSRMGTSGAETQYF
TGCGCCAGCAGCCGAATGGGGACTAGCGGGGCTGAGACCCAGTACTTC
>TRBJ1-2|TRBV20-1|NA|NA
CSAPGSYGYTF
TGCAGTGCCCCAGGTTCCTATGGCTACACCTTC
>TRBJ1-4|TRBV3-1/TRBV3-2|NA|NA
CASSPVHGSGKLFF
TGTGCCAGCAGCCCGGTTCACGGGTCGGGGAAACTGTTTTTT
>TRBJ1-1|TRBV2|NA|NA
CASSVEVNTEAFF
TGTGCCAGCAGTGTGGAGGTGAACACTGAAGCTTTCTTT
>TRBJ1-5|TRBV5-6|NA|NA
CASSIGTTNQPQHF
TGTGCCAGCAGCATCGGGACTACGAATCAGCCCCAGCATTTT
>TRBJ2-6|TRBV5-4|NA|NA
CASSYPGQTVSGANVLTF
TGTGCCAGCAGCTATCCGGGACAAACTGTCTCTGGGGCCAACGTCCTGACTTTC
>TRBJ1-1|TRBV29-1|TRBD1|NA
CSGGTGTSTEAFF
TGCAGCGGCGGGACAGGCACGAGCACTGAAGCTTTCTTT
>TRBJ1-2|TRBV6-2/TRBV6-3|TRBD1|few
CASSSPGQGLNYGYTF
TGTGCCAGCAGTTCGCCGGGACAGGGCCTCAACTATGGCTACACCTTC
>TRBJ2-7|TRBV7-9|TRBD2|NA
CASSLALAGAVPHF
TGTGCCAGCAGCTTAGCTCTAGCGGGGGCGGTACCCCACTTC
>TRBJ2-3|TRBV29-1|TRBD1|NA
CSVLKMTGDTDTQYF
TGCAGCGTTCTAAAAATGACAGGGGACACAGATACGCAGTATTTT
>TRBJ2-7|TRBV18|NA|NA
CASSPSGQSLFEQYF
TGTGCCAGCTCACCATCCGGACAGTCCCTTTTCGAGCAGTACTTC
>TRBJ2-2|TRBV10-2|TRBD2|NA
CASSGITGLASTGELFF
TGCGCCAGCAGTGGGATAACGGGACTAGCGAGCACCGGGGAGCTGTTTTTT
>TRBJ2-7|TRBV13|TRBD2|NA
CASSLVAGEGYEQYF
TGTGCCAGCAGCTTAGTTGCGGGGGAGGGCTACGAGCAGTACTTC
>TRBJ1-1|TRBV5-1|NA|NA
CASSLPLGEAFF
TGCGCCAGCAGCCTCCCCTTGGGCGAAGCTTTCTTT
>TRBJ1-6|TRBV6-5|TRBD1|once
CASRQRGRISPLHF
TGTGCCAGCAGGCAGAGGGGGCGCATTTCACCCCTCCACTTT
>TRBJ2-7|TRBV6-2/TRBV6-3|TRBD1|NA
CASSYRGQGAYEQYF
TGTGCCAGCAGTTACCGTGGACAGGGGGCTTACGAGCAGTACTTC
>TRBJ2-4|TRBV5-1|NA|NA
CASSLVGGAAKNIQYF
TGCGCCAGCAGCTTGGTAGGGGGGGCCGCCAAAAACATTCAGTACTTC
>TRBJ1-5|TRBV12-3/TRBV12-4|NA|NA
CATSRSSNQPQHF
TGTGCCACCTCGCGAAGTAGCAATCAGCCCCAGCATTTT
>TRBJ2-1|TRBV6-5|TRBD2|NA
CAIRRLADHEQFF
TGTGCCATCAGGAGACTAGCGGACCATGAGCAGTTCTTC
>TRBJ2-3|TRBV19|NA|NA
CASSAGNTDTQYF
TGTGCCAGTAGTGCGGGGAACACAGATACGCAGTATTTT
>TRBJ1-4|TRBV15|TRBD1|NA
CATSSADRGSEKLFF
TGTGCCACCAGCAGCGCCGACAGGGGAAGTGAAAAACTGTTTTTT
>TRBJ1-1|TRBV18|TRBD1|NA
CASSRDRENTEAFF
TGTGCCAGCTCACGGGACAGGGAGAACACTGAAGCTTTCTTT
>TRBJ1-1|TRBV5-1|NA|NA
CASSGIGASGEAFF
TGCGCCAGCAGCGGAATTGGGGCTTCGGGTGAAGCTTTCTTT
>TRBJ2-2|TRBV7-9|TRBD1|NA
CASSRQGAGELFF
TGTGCCAGCAGCAGACAGGGGGCCGGGGAGCTGTTTTTT
>TRBJ2-5|TRBV5-1|NA|NA
CASSEPRKTQYF
TGCGCCAGCAGCGAACCCAGGAAGACCCAGTACTTC
>TRBJ2-7|TRBV6-4|TRBD1|few
CASSLGQGYEQYF
TGTGCCAGCAGTTTGGGACAGGGCTACGAGCAGTACTTC
>TRBJ1-5|TRBV5-8|TRBD1|NA
CASSPRSGQGNQPQHF
TGTGCCAGCAGCCCCCGTTCGGGACAGGGCAATCAGCCCCAGCATTTT
>TRBJ1-1|TRBV7-9|NA|few
CASSSGSWRMNTEAFF
TGTGCCAGCAGCTCAGGGTCTTGGCGGATGAACACTGAAGCTTTCTTT
>TRBJ2-3|TRBV6-2/TRBV6-3|TRBD1|NA
CASSPDRATDTQYF
TGTGCCAGCAGCCCGGACAGGGCCACCGATACGCAGTATTTT
>TRBJ2-3|TRBV2|TRBD2|NA
CAGGDGGVRWTQYF
TGTGCCGGCGGGGACGGGGGGGTGAGGTGGACGCAGTATTTT
>TRBJ1-2|TRBV6-5|NA|NA
CASRVLDGYTF
TGTGCCAGCCGGGTATTGGATGGCTACACCTTC
>TRBJ2-6|TRBV12-3/TRBV12-4|NA|few
CASTVQGIPRLTF
TGTGCCAGCACGGTCCAGGGGATCCCGAGGCTGACTTTC
>TRBJ1-5|TRBV13|NA|NA
CASSLRGGNQPQHF
TGTGCCAGCAGCTTAAGGGGGGGGAATCAGCCCCAGCATTTT
>TRBJ2-1|TRBV5-6|NA|NA
CASSARQAPRFF
TGTGCCAGCAGCGCGCGACAGGCGCCGCGGTTCTTC
>TRBJ2-3|TRBV6-5|TRBD2|once
CASRGSGGLDTQYF
TGTGCCAGCAGGGGTAGCGGGGGGTTAGATACGCAGTATTTT
>TRBJ1-5|TRBV3-1/TRBV3-2|TRBD1|NA
CASSQGRTGFQPQHF
TGTGCCAGCAGCCAAGGCCGGACAGGGTTTCAGCCCCAGCATTTT
>TRBJ2-6|TRBV27|NA|NA
CASSFHRASGANVLTF
TGTGCCAGCAGTTTCCACAGGGCCTCTGGGGCCAACGTCCTGACTTTC
>TRBJ2-3|TRBV20-1|TRBD2|NA
CSASSTAGGPPTDTQYF
TGCAGTGCTAGTAGCACAGCGGGGGGGCCTCCTACAGATACGCAGTATTTT
>TRBJ2-7|TRBV6-2/TRBV6-3|NA|NA
CASSYSIDSYEQYF
TGTGCCAGCAGTTACTCCATTGACAGCTACGAGCAGTACTTC
>TRBJ1-6|TRBV30|NA|NA
CAWSVAVSSSPLHF
TGTGCCTGGAGTGTAGCCGTTAGTAGTTCACCCCTCCACTTT
>TRBJ2-5|TRBV18|TRBD1|once
CASSDDRAGTQYF
TGTGCCAGCTCAGACGACAGGGCGGGGACCCAGTACTTC
>TRBJ2-7|TRBV11-2|NA|NA
CASSIARQAYEQYF
TGTGCCAGCAGCATAGCCCGACAGGCCTACGAGCAGTACTTC
>TRBJ2-1|TRBV5-1|NA|NA
CASSLGTTSYNEQFF
TGCGCCAGCAGCTTGGGGACTACCTCTTACAATGAGCAGTTCTTC
>TRBJ2-7|TRBV5-1|NA|NA
CASSHPTSSEQYF
TGCGCCAGCAGCCACCCGACTAGTTCCGAGCAGTACTTC
>TRBJ2-2|TRBV10-1|TRBD2|few
CASSPNTGGTGELFF
TGCGCCAGCAGCCCCAACACGGGGGGCACCGGGGAGCTGTTTTTT
>TRBJ1-5|TRBV30|NA|few
CAWSVNGRGGNQPQHF
TGTGCCTGGAGTGTAAACGGCAGGGGAGGGAATCAGCCCCAGCATTTT
>TRBJ2-1|TRBV11-3|NA|few
CASSPGARNEQFF
TGTGCCAGCAGCCCAGGGGCCCGAAATGAGCAGTTCTTC
>TRBJ1-2|TRBV2|NA|NA
CASSESVGSYTF
TGTGCCAGCAGTGAGTCCGTCGGGAGCTACACCTTC
>TRBJ1-1|TRBV12-3/TRBV12-4|NA|few
CASSLDRYTEAFF
TGTGCCAGCAGTTTAGATAGATACACTGAAGCTTTCTTT
>TRBJ1-5|TRBV4-1|NA|NA
CASSLWWRAGQPQHF
TGCGCCAGCAGCCTTTGGTGGAGGGCCGGTCAGCCCCAGCATTTT
>TRBJ1-2|TRBV19|NA|once
CASRAGLKNYGYTF
TGTGCCAGTAGGGCCGGACTGAAAAACTATGGCTACACCTTC
>TRBJ1-3|TRBV7-9|NA|NA
CASSLPQSGSGNTIYF
TGTGCCAGCAGCTTACCCCAGTCGGGCTCTGGAAACACCATATATTTT